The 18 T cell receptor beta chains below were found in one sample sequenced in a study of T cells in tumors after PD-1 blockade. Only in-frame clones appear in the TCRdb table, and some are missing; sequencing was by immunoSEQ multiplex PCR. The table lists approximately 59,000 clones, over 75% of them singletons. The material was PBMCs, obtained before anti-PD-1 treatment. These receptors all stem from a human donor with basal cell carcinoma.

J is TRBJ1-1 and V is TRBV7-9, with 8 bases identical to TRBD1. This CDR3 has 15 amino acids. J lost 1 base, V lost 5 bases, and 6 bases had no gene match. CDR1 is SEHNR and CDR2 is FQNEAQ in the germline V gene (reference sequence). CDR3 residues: CASSPHRGENTEAFF. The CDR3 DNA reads TGTGCCAGCAGCCCCCACAGGGGGGAGAACACTGAAGCTTTCTTT.

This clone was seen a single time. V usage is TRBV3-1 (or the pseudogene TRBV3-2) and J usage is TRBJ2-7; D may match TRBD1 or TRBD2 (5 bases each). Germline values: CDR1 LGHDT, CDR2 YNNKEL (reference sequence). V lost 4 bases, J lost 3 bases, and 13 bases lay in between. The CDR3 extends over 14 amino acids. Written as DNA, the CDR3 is TGTGCCAGCAGCCGGGCAGGGACCCGCTACGAGCAGTACTTC. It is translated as CASSRAGTRYEQYF.

The CDR3 nucleotides are TGCGCCAGCAGCTTGGAGACTAGTCGGGTGACCCAGTACTTC. It is translated as CASSLETSRVTQYF. This rearrangement joins TRBV5-1 to TRBJ2-5; the D gene is possibly TRBD2 (6 bases). The germline V and J ends were trimmed by 0 bases and 7 bases, with 13 bases remaining between them. This CDR3 is 14 amino acids long. Germline V gene lookup returns CDR1 SGHRS and CDR2 YFSETQ.

This chain's CDR3 is CASSPPGVGRADTQYF. Written as DNA, the CDR3 is TGTGCCAGCTCACCACCAGGAGTCGGCCGGGCAGATACGCAGTATTTT. The chain has TRBV18 and TRBJ2-3, with no clear D. The CDR3 consists of 16 residues. Germline assignment: CDR1 KGHSH and CDR2 LQKENI. V was pared by 0 bases and J by 4 bases, with 14 bases between.

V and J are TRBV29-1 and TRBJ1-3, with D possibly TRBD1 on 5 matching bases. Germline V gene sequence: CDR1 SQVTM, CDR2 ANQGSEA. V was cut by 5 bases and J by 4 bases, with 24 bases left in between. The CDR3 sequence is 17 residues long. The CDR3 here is CSVRLLTDNSPGNTIYF. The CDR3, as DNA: TGCAGCGTTAGGCTTCTGACGGACAACAGCCCCGGAAACACCATATATTTT.

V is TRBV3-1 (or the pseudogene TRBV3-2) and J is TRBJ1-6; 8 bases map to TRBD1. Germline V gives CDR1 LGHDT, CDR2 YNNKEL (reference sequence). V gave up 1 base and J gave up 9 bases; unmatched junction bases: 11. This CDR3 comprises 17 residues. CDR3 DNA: TGTGCCAGCAGCCAAGCCCGGACAGGGACGAGCGGTTCACCCCTCCACTTT. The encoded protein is CASSQARTGTSGSPLHF.

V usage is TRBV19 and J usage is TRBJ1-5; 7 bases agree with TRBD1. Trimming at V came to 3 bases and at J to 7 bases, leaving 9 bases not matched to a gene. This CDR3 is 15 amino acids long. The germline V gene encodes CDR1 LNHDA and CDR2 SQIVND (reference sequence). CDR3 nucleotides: TGTGCCAGTAGTATCTATTCACAGGGGAGCCAGCCCCAGCATTTT. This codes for CASSIYSQGSQPQHF.

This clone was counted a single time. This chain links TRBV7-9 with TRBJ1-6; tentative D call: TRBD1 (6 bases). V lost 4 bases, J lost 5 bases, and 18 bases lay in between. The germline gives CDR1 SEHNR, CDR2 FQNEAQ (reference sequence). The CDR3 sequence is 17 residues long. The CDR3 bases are TGTGCCAGCAGCTCTACGACAGGACCATGGGATAATTCACCCCTCCACTTT. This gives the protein CASSSTTGPWDNSPLHF.

The chain's CDR3 is CASSWTGGGGTEAFF. For the CDR3, the DNA is TGTGCCAGCAGCTGGACAGGGGGAGGGGGCACTGAAGCTTTCTTT. The V call is TRBV13, the J call TRBJ1-1, with 10 positions matching TRBD1. The trim removed 4 bases at V and 4 bases at J, leaving 6 bases unmatched. Germline V gene data show CDR1 as PRHDT and CDR2 as FYEKMQ (reference sequence). This CDR3 spans 15 amino acids.

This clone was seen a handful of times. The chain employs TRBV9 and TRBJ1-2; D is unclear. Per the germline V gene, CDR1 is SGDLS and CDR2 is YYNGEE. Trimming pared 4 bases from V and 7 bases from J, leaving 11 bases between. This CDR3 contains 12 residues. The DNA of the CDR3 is TGTGCCAGCAGCTCCAGGCTTTTTGGCTACACCTTC. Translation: CASSSRLFGYTF.

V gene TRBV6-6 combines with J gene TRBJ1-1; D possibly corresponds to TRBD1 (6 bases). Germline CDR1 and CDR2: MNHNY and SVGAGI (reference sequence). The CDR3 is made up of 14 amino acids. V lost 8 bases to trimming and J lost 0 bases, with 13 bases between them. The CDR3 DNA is TGTGCCAGCCGGCCCCAGGGGATGAACACTGAAGCTTTCTTT. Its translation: CASRPQGMNTEAFF.

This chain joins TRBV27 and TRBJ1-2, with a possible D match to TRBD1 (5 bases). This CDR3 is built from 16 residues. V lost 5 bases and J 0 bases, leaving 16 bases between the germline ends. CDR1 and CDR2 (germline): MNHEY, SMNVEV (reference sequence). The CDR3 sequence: CASSLLGGSSNYGYTF. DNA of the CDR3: TGTGCCAGCAGTCTCCTGGGGGGGAGTTCTAACTATGGCTACACCTTC.

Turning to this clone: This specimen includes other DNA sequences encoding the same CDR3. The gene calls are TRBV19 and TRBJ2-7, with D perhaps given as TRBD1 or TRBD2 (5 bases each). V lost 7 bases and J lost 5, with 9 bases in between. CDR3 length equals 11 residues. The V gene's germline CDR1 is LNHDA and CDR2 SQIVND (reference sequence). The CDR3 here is CASTGTHEQYF. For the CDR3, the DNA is TGTGCCAGTACGGGGACCCACGAGCAGTACTTC.

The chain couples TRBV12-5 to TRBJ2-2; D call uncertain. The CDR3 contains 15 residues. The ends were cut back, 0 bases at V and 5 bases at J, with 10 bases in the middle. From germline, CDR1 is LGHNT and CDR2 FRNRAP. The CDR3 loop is CASGLVRQVTGELFF. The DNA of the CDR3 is TGTGCTAGTGGTTTGGTTAGGCAGGTAACCGGGGAGCTGTTTTTT.

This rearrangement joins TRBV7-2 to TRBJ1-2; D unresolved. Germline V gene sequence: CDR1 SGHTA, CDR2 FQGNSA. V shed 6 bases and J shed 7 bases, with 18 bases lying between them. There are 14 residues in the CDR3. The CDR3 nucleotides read TGTGCCAGCAGTCGACAATCCCTGAAGGGTGGCTACACCTTC. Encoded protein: CASSRQSLKGGYTF.

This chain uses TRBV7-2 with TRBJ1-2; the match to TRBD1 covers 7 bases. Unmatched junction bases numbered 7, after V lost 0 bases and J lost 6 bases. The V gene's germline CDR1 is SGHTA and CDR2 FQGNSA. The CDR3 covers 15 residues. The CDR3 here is CASSLAMTGSDGYTF. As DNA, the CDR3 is TGTGCCAGCAGCTTAGCCATGACAGGGAGCGATGGCTACACCTTC.

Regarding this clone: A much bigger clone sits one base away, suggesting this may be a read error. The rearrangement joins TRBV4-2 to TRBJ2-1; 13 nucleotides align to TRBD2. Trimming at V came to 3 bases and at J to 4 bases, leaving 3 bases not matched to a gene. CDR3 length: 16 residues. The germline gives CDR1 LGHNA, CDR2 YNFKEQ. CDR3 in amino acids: CASSQGTSGDYNEQFF. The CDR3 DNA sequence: TGTGCCAGCAGCCAGGGGACTAGCGGGGATTACAATGAGCAGTTCTTC.

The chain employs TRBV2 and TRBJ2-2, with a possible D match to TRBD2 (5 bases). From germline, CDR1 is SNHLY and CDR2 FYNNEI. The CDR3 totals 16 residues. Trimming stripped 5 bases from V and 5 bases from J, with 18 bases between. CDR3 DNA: TGTGCCAGCAGTTCAACTCCCGGGGTGCGTACCGGGGAGCTGTTTTTT. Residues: CASSSTPGVRTGELFF.